This T cell receptor beta chain was captured by sequencing in a study of T cell responses to AZD1222 COVID-19 vaccine. Clones were sequenced by immunoSEQ multiplex PCR, and TCRdb holds only the in-frame ones, with some missing. The top ten clones hold roughly 13% of a sample with 110,000 or so clones, roughly 86% of them seen once. A note on this clone: Its target is not known.

V lost 4 bases, J lost 2 bases, and 6 bases stayed unmatched. The CDR3 runs 15 residues. In germline, CDR1 is SGHTA, CDR2 FQGNSA. Findings and limits, study-wide: Repertoires were obtained solely post-peak T cell response. Most donors were white British, females outnumbered males, and clonal diversity was possibly underestimated. Baseline testing showed seropositivity in only 5 or 6 AZD1222 recipients. The study found Spike-specific TCR breadth and depth rose after two AZD1222 doses.

The sequence derives from an adult in good health. J is TRBJ2-3 and V is TRBV7-2; 7 nucleotides agree with TRBD2. This material consisted of peripheral blood, taken on day 0 of MenACWY control vaccination. The CDR3 nucleotides are TGTGCCAGCAGCTCTTACCAGCGGGACACAGATACGCAGTATTTT. It codes for CASSSYQRDTDTQYF.